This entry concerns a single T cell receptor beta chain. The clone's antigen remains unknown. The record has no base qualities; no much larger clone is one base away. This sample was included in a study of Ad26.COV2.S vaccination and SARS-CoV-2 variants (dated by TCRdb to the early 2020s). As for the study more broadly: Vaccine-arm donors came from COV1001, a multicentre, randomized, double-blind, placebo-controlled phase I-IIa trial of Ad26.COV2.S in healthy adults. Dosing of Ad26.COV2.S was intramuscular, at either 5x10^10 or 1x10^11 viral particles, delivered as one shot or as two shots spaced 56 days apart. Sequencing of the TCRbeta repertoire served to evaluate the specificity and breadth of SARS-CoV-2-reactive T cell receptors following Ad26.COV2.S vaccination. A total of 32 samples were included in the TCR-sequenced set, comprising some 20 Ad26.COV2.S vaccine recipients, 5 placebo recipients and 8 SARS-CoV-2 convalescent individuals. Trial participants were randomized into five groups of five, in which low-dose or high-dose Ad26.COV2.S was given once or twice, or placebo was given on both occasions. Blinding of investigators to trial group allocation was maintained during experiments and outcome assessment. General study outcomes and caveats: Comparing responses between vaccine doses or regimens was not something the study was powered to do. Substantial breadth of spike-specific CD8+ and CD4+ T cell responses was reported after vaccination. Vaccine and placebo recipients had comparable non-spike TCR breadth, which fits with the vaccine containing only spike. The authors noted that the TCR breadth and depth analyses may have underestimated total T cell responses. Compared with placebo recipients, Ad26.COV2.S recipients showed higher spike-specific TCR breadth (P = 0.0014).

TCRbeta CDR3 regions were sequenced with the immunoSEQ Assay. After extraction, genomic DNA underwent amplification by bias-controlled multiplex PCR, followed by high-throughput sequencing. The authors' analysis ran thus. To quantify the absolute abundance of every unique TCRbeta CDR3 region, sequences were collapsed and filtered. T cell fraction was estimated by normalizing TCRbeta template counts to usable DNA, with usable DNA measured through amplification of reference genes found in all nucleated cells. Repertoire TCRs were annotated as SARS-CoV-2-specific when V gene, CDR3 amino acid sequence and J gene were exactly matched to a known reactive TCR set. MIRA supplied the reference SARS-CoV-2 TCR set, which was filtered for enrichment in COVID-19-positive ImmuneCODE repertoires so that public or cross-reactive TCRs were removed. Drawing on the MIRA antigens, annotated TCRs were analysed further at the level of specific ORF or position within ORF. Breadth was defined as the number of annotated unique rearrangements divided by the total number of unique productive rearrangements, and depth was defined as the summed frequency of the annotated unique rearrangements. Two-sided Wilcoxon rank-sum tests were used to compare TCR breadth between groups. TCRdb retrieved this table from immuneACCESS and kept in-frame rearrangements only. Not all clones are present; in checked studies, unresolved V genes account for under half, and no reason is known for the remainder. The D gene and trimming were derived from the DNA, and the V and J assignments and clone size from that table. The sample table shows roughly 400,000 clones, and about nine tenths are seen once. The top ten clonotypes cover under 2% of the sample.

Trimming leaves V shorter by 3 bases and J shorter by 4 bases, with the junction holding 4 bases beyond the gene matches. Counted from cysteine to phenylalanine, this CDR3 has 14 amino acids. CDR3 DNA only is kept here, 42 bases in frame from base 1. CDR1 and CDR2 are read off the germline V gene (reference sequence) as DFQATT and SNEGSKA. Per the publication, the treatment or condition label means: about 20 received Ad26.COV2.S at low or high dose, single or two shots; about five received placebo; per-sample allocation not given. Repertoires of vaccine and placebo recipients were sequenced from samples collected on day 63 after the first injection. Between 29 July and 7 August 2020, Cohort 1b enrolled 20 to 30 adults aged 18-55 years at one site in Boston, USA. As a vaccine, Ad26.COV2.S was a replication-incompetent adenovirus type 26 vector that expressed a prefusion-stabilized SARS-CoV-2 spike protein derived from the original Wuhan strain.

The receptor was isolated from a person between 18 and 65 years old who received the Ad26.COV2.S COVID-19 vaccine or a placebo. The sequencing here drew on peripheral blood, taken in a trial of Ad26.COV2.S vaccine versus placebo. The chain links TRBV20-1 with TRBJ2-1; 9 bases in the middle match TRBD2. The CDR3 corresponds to CSASAGGGYNEQFF. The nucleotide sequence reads TGCAGTGCTAGTGCGGGAGGGGGGTACAATGAGCAGTTCTTC.